This TCR beta chain was sequenced for a study of tumor and adjacent non-tumor tissue in lung cancer. Background on the study: Histology: under 15 adenocarcinoma, a couple of squamous cell carcinoma, 1 small cell lung cancer.

The library came from three nested PCR rounds adapted from ARM-PCR protocols. In TCRdb, the multiplex PCR reads were re-called with MiXCR into one record per CDR3 protein. The sample lists just over 200,000 distinct CDR3 sequences; 70% to 75% were seen once. The CDR3 is 15 residues long. Germline V gene data show CDR1 as SGHRS and CDR2 as YFSETQ. The ends lost 4 bases at V and 5 bases at J; junction bases unmatched: 7. This sample's RNA came from whole unsorted tissue. Input material: lung tumor tissue. The rearrangement links TRBV5-1 to TRBJ2-1, with 9 bases aligning to TRBD2. The clonotype was recovered from a man between 60 and 75 years old with non-small cell lung cancer. Here the CDR3 reads CASSVAGTSNNEQFF. The CDR3 bases are TGCGCCAGCAGCGTCGCCGGGACTAGCAACAATGAGCAGTTCTTC.